These 13 T cell receptor beta chains were sequenced from one sample in a study of patients and donors after allogeneic stem cell transplantation. TCRdb itself ran the RT-PCR reads through MiXCR, one entry per CDR3 protein. The table includes roughly 230,000 distinct CDR3 sequences, less than 15% detected once. The sample consisted of blood, either unsorted or a sorted T cell fraction (not recorded which). Source of these receptors: a human donor who was either an allogeneic HSCT recipient or a stem cell or donor lymphocyte infusion donor (not recorded which). It is not recorded whose cells these are; they may come from a transplant donor.

The genes are TRBV16 and TRBJ2-7, with a possible D match to TRBD1 (6 bases). V was pared by 5 bases and J by 2 bases, with 16 bases between. CDR1 and CDR2 from the germline V gene are KGHSY and FQNENV. The CDR3 has 15 amino acids. In DNA, the CDR3 is TGTGCCAGCAGCAGGGCAGGGGTCCCAACCTACGAGCAGTACTTC. It specifies CASSRAGVPTYEQYF.

The rearrangement links TRBV20-1 to TRBJ2-5, with D tentatively TRBD1 (5 bases). Germline assignment: CDR1 DFQATT and CDR2 SNEGSKA (reference sequence). The CDR3 runs 11 residues. The V gene lost 6 bases and the J gene lost 5 bases, with 10 bases spanning the gap. DNA for the CDR3: TGCAGTGCCCAGGGTTTGGAGACCCAGTACTTC. This encodes CSAQGLETQYF.

This clonotype came up a few times. The V call is TRBV12-3 or TRBV12-4, the J call TRBJ1-2; 7 nucleotides match TRBD1. CDR3 size: 14 residues. The ends lost 6 bases at V and 5 bases at J; junction bases unmatched: 9. Here the CDR3 reads CASRDTGAGYGYTF. The DNA for the CDR3 is TGTGCCAGCAGAGATACAGGGGCCGGATATGGCTACACCTTC.

The chain joins TRBV6-2 or TRBV6-3 to TRBJ1-6; D is uncertain. This CDR3 comprises 16 residues. V shed 4 bases and J shed 4 bases, with 14 bases lying between them. Germline-derived CDR1 and CDR2 are MNHEY and SVGEGT. As DNA, the CDR3 is TGTGCCAGCAGTTTTGGACCTACGATTTATAATTCACCCCTCCACTTT. Protein product: CASSFGPTIYNSPLHF.

The chain joins TRBV12-3 or TRBV12-4 to TRBJ1-1; 7 bases are shared with TRBD1. Trimming took 6 bases from V and 4 from J; bases not matched to a gene: 8. This CDR3 contains 14 residues. The CDR3 sequence is CASSLTGFATEAFF. CDR3 nucleotides: TGTGCCAGCAGCCTGACAGGGTTCGCCACTGAAGCTTTCTTT.

This clonotype was counted a few times. The chain links TRBV9 to TRBJ2-2, with 9 bases fitting TRBD1. The CDR3 consists of 14 residues. In germline, CDR1 is SGDLS, CDR2 YYNGEE. Germline trimming cut 3 bases from V and 4 bases from J; bases unmatched to any gene: 1. The chain's CDR3 is CASSDRGRTGELFF. CDR3 DNA: TGTGCCAGCAGCGACAGGGGGCGCACCGGGGAGCTGTTTTTT.

This clonotype was counted a few times. The chain has TRBV10-3 and TRBJ1-5; D is uncertain. The germline CDR1 and CDR2 sequences are ENHRY and SYGVKD. The length of the CDR3 is 12 residues. The V end was cut by 10 bases, the J end by 3 bases, with 10 bases between. In DNA, the CDR3 is TGTGCCACAAATGGCGACAATCAGCCCCAGCATTTT. Its translation: CATNGDNQPQHF.

There are many counts of this clonotype. The genes are TRBV7-2 and TRBJ2-2; TRBD2 agrees at 8 bases. Trimming removed 5 bases from V and 3 bases from J; junction bases left unmatched: 2. The length of the CDR3 is 14 residues. Germline V gene sequence: CDR1 SGHTA, CDR2 FQGNSA. The CDR3 coding sequence is TGTGCCAGCAGCCTGACTAGCGACACCGGGGAGCTGTTTTTT. Its translation is CASSLTSDTGELFF.

The rearrangement joins TRBV30 to TRBJ1-5; TRBD1 aligns across 11 bases. The junction had 2 bases not matched to a gene; V was cut back by 3 bases and J by 4 bases. Germline V gene lookup returns CDR1 GTSNPN and CDR2 SVGIG (reference sequence). CDR3 length equals 14 residues. As DNA, the CDR3 is TGTGCCTGGAGCGGACAGGGGGCGAATCAGCCCCAGCATTTT. Its protein is CAWSGQGANQPQHF. Full variable domain (missing parts from reference TRBV30 and TRBJ1-5): SQTIHQWPATLVQPVGSPLSLECTVEGTSNPNLYWYRQAAGRGLQLLFYSVGIGQISSEVPQNLSASRPQDRQFILSSKKLLLSDSGFYLCAWSGQGANQPQHFGDGTRLSIL.

The chain recombines TRBV19 with TRBJ1-5, with D maybe TRBD1 (6 bases). Looked up from germline, CDR1 is LNHDA and CDR2 is SQIVND (reference sequence). V was trimmed by 5 bases and J by 6 bases, leaving 29 bases between them. The CDR3 extends over 19 amino acids. CDR3 protein: CASSHGWETGWRQGQPQHF. For the CDR3, the DNA is TGTGCCAGTAGTCATGGTTGGGAAACAGGGTGGAGGCAGGGTCAGCCCCAGCATTTT.

This chain connects TRBV9 to TRBJ2-5, with unresolved D. Trimming removed 0 bases at V and 5 bases at J, with 11 bases between. The CDR3 extends over 14 amino acids. Germline V gives CDR1 SGDLS, CDR2 YYNGEE. This chain's CDR3 is CASSVGMGSETQYF. CDR3 nucleotides: TGTGCCAGCAGCGTAGGGATGGGTTCCGAGACCCAGTACTTC.

This clonotype has more than one count but fewer than ten. The chain carries TRBV3-1 and TRBJ2-3; D remains ambiguous. V lost 2 bases and J 7 bases, leaving 10 bases between the germline ends. Per the germline V gene, CDR1 is LGHDT and CDR2 is YNNKEL (reference sequence). CDR3 size: 13 residues. The DNA of the CDR3 is TGTGCCAGCAGCCAATCGGCAAGTAATACGCAGTATTTT. This codes for CASSQSASNTQYF.

This clonotype was counted many times. The V and J genes are TRBV6-1 and TRBJ2-3, with D possibly called TRBD1 or TRBD2 (5 bases each). The CDR3 sequence is 13 residues long. The germline V and J ends were trimmed by 7 bases and 6 bases, with 14 bases remaining between them. Germline V gene sequence: CDR1 MNHNS, CDR2 SASEGT. The CDR3 region is CASTPPRGDTQYF. DNA for the CDR3: TGTGCCAGCACTCCCCCCCGGGGCGATACGCAGTATTTT.